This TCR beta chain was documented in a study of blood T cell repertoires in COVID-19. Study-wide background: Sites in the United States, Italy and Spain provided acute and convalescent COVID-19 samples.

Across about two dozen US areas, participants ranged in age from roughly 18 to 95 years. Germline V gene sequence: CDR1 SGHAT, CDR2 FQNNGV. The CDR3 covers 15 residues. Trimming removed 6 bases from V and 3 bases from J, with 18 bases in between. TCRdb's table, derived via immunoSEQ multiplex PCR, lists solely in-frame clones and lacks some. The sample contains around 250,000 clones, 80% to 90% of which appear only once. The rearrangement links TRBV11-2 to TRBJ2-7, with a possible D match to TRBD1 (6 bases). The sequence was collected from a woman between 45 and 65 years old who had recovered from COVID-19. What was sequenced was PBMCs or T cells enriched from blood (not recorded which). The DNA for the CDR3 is TGTGCCAGCAGGGGAGTGGGACACCCCGGCTACGAGCAGTACTTC. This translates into CASRGVGHPGYEQYF.